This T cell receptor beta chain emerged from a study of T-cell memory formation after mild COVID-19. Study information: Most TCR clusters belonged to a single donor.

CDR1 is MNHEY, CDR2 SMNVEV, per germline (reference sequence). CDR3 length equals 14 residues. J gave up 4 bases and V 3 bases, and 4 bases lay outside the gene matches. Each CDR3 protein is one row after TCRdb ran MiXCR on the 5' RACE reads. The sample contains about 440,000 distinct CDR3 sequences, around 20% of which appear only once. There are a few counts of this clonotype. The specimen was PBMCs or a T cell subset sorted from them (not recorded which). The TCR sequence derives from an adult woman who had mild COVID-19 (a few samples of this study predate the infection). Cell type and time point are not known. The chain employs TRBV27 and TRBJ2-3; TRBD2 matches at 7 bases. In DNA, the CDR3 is TGTGCCAGCAGTTTCGCGGGAGTGGCAGATACGCAGTATTTT. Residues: CASSFAGVADTQYF.